This TCR beta chain appears in the sequencing data of a study of CD4 and CD8 cells across lung adenocarcinoma regions. A single record per CDR3 protein comes from TCRdb applying MiXCR to the PCR reads. The sample includes several thousand distinct CDR3 sequences, approximately 50% of them seen just once. Germline V CDR1 and CDR2: SGHTA, FQGNSA. The V end was cut by 1 base, the J end by 6 bases, with 12 bases between. This CDR3 contains 14 residues. Localized lung adenocarcinoma, a non-small cell lung cancer, affected the donors. Sequencing input: CD8+ T cells from the center of a lung tumor. This clonotype was obtained from a female donor with lung adenocarcinoma. The CD4 and CD8 labels of this study may be unreliable. This chain uses TRBV7-2 with TRBJ1-2, with D possibly matching TRBD1 (5 bases). CDR3 in DNA: TGTGCCAGCAGCTTAGGCAGGGATATGGATGGCTACACCTTC. Translating it yields CASSLGRDMDGYTF.